The clone carrying this TCR beta chain was detected a few times. Its antigen is undetermined. Sample time point: blood 2 weeks post-SBRT. The sample's treatment: 15 Gy SBRT to primary tumor, nephrectomy 4 weeks later. Serial blood draws occurred at baseline and 2 and 4 weeks post-SBRT. This sample is part of a study of radiation and T cells in renal cell carcinoma. Looking at the study overall: Nephrectomy followed 15 Gy stereotactic body radiation by 4 weeks.

This CDR3 is built from 15 residues. Deletions cut 0 bases from V and 4 bases from J, with 13 bases between. Germline values: CDR1 SGDLS, CDR2 YYNGEE. Study-wide results and limits: Baseline intratumoral clonotype presence is unknown without pretreatment biopsies. Top tumor clonotypes rose in blood 2 weeks post-radiation, then contracted.

Libraries were prepared by immunoSEQ multiplex PCR; TCRdb keeps only in-frame clonotypes and omits some of them. The table has 70,000 to 100,000 clones, about 86% seen once; the top ten hold approximately 22%. The sequencing used blood, collected from a patient whose treatment included radiotherapy and nephrectomy. The gene calls are TRBV9 and TRBJ1-1, with no clear D. This TCR was sampled from a woman in her fifties or sixties with renal cell carcinoma. The CDR3 here is CASSVVTARGTEAFF. CDR3 coding DNA: TGTGCCAGCAGCGTAGTCACCGCCCGGGGCACTGAAGCTTTCTTT.